This entry is about one T cell receptor beta chain. Its specific antigen is unknown. One base away there is no much larger clone; base qualities are not given. This entry belongs to a study of blood T cell repertoires in COVID-19 (dated by TCRdb to 2018 to 2020). The study in broad terms: Samples covering the acute and convalescent phases of COVID-19 were provided by collaborators in the United States, Italy and Spain. The prospective study material was composed of cDNA or gDNA derived from T cells, B-cell-depleted T cells, or PBMCs. The dataset comprised deeply sampled blood TCRbeta repertoires from subjects exposed to, actively infected with, or recovered from COVID-19. The repertoires were released in a freely available public database meant as a resource for research on the immune response to SARS-CoV-2. Samples came from the ongoing ImmuneRACE study (first 160 participants) plus 1,254 subjects from 6 global collaborators. Nearly every sample came with metadata listing a de-identified subject ID, COVID-19 status, age in years and sex. Where HLA class I and class II types were available, the types were taken from metadata supplied by the sample provider, not from assay-based typing. Study-wide findings and limitations: Clinical and demographic metadata were provided uncurated, with the amount varying by source and participant.

The immunoSEQ Assay, a bias-controlled multiplex PCR, was used to amplify TCRbeta CDR3 regions from genomic DNA. The published analysis was carried out like this. Within the assay, amplification of reference gene primers was used to estimate how many nucleated cells each sample contained. Sequence reads were collapsed and filtered to measure the absolute abundance of every unique TCRbeta CDR3 rearrangement. For each sample, productive Simpson clonality was calculated as the square root of Simpson's diversity index over productive rearrangements. Sourced from immuneACCESS, this table was stored by TCRdb with only in-frame sequences that have V and J called. A share of the clones is absent; for the studies checked, an unresolved V gene accounts for under half, and the remainder has no known explanation. V and J calls and clone size are those listed in that table; D and trimming were worked out from the DNA. The sample table lists tens of thousands of clones, 70% to 90% of them with a count of one. The ten most abundant clones make up about 4.6% of the sample.

Each collaborating institution followed its own protocols to collect whole blood in K2EDTA tubes. For TCRbeta analysis, collaborators shipped samples as frozen whole blood, isolated PBMCs, or DNA extracted from either of those sample types. Between the V and J ends, shortened by 3 bases and 3 bases respectively, the junction contains 8 bases. Spanning cysteine to phenylalanine, the CDR3 consists of 12 amino acids. Only CDR3 DNA remains: 36 bases, in frame from the first base. Reading the germline V gene (reference sequence) gives CDR1 GTSNPN and CDR2 SVGIG. Material for sequencing was peripheral blood. The sequence was obtained from an elderly man with active COVID-19. The sequence joins TRBV30 to TRBJ1-1; the D gene is unclear. CDR3 reads: CAWRRRDTEAFF. The nucleotide sequence reads TGTGCCTGGAGGAGGAGGGACACTGAAGCTTTCTTT.